Below, 24 T cell receptor beta chains from the same sample are listed, as sequenced in a study of blood T cells in healthy people across ages. A sample-barcoded 5' primer and a J-beta primer mix were used in a second PCR of roughly 7 to 11 cycles. TCRdb analysed the 5' RACE reads with MiXCR anew, one entry per CDR3 protein. The table includes about 640,000 distinct CDR3 sequences, 58% detected once. Sequences were obtained from blood. The origin of the receptors is a man aged 60 to 75 in good health.

The gene calls are TRBV7-2 and TRBJ1-2; D is unresolved. The CDR3 length is 13 residues. Trimming took off 6 bases at V and 8 bases at J, with 16 bases between the two ends. The germline CDR1 and CDR2 sequences are SGHTA and FQGNSA. CDR3 sequence (DNA): TGTGCCAGCAGGCCCCCGGGGATAAGGGGCTACACCTTC. Translation gives CASRPPGIRGYTF.

The chain employs TRBV4-2 and TRBJ2-5; 15 bases are shared with TRBD2. After removal of 4 bases from V and 1 base from J, the junction contained 4 bases not matched to a gene. Per the germline V gene, CDR1 is LGHNA and CDR2 is YNFKEQ. The CDR3 has 17 residues. The CDR3 protein is CASSLGTSGGLQETQYF. CDR3 DNA sequence: TGTGCCAGCAGCCTTGGGACTAGCGGGGGGCTCCAAGAGACCCAGTACTTC.

The CDR3 DNA reads TGCGCCAGCAGCCAAGGCCGGGCGGACGAAAAGGCTTTCTTT. It yields the protein CASSQGRADEKAFF. The chain employs TRBV4-1 and TRBJ1-1; D is unclear. This CDR3 is 14 amino acids long. Germline V gene sequence: CDR1 MGHRA, CDR2 YSYEKL. V was pared by 1 base and J by 11 bases, with 17 bases between.

The chain uses TRBV7-8 and TRBJ2-5; perhaps TRBD1 as D (5 bases). Per germline, CDR1 SGHVS and CDR2 FQNEAQ. The CDR3 loop spans 14 amino acids. V dropped 1 base and J dropped 4 bases, with 10 bases sitting between them. The CDR3 DNA is TGTGCCAGCAGCTTAGACAGGTCCCCAGAGACCCAGTACTTC. Its protein product is CASSLDRSPETQYF.

This clonotype has a single count. The rearrangement uses TRBV2 and TRBJ2-3, with 9 bases that match TRBD2. V shed 2 bases, J shed 2 bases, and the junction held 8 bases outside the gene matches. Germline CDR1 is SNHLY and CDR2 is FYNNEI. CDR3 length: 17 residues. The CDR3 nucleotides read TGTGCCAGCAGTGAAAACTCGCAGCGGGGGGCCACAGATACGCAGTATTTT. Amino acid sequence: CASSENSQRGATDTQYF.

The table lists this clonotype with a few counts. The chain couples TRBV5-1 to TRBJ2-5, with 7 positions matching TRBD1. V shed 4 bases, J shed 2 bases, and the junction held 8 bases outside the gene matches. The CDR3 spans 15 residues. Germline-derived CDR1 and CDR2 are SGHRS and YFSETQ. Written as DNA, the CDR3 is TGCGCCAGCAGCCACCGGGACAGATCACAAGAGACCCAGTACTTC. Its translation: CASSHRDRSQETQYF.

This clonotype was observed a few times. The CDR3 is CASSLRLGYEQYF. For the CDR3, the DNA is TGTGCCAGCAGTTTAAGGCTAGGTTACGAGCAGTACTTC. The V gene is TRBV28, the J gene TRBJ2-7; no reliable D call. The germline gives CDR1 MDHEN, CDR2 SYDVKM. The V end lost 2 bases, the J end lost 4 bases, and 9 bases lay between the germline ends. The CDR3 length is 13 residues.

The sample holds a few counts of this clonotype. The V gene is TRBV4-2, the J gene TRBJ2-5; 10 nucleotides match TRBD2. The CDR3 totals 16 residues. Per germline, CDR1 LGHNA and CDR2 YNFKEQ. V lost 0 bases and J lost 4; bases outside the gene matches: 5. CDR3 in DNA: TGTGCCAGCAGCCAAGAGGAGCTAGCGGGGGTAGAGACCCAGTACTTC. Its translation: CASSQEELAGVETQYF.

This clonotype was seen many times. The chain couples TRBV7-8 to TRBJ1-4; no definite D call. The CDR3 totals 14 residues. Germline values: CDR1 SGHVS, CDR2 FQNEAQ. The V and J ends lost 4 bases and 3 bases respectively, with 9 bases between them. The CDR3 sequence: CASSSGAANEKLFF. The CDR3 DNA is TGTGCCAGCAGCTCAGGTGCGGCTAATGAAAAACTGTTTTTT.

Ten or more counts support this clonotype. The chain joins TRBV7-2 to TRBJ2-7; no definite D call. The CDR3 loop spans 14 amino acids. V dropped 0 bases and J dropped 0 bases, with 6 bases sitting between them. In germline, CDR1 is SGHTA, CDR2 FQGNSA. The CDR3 nucleotides are TGTGCCAGCAGCTTAGCCACGAACTCCTACGAGCAGTACTTC. It is translated as CASSLATNSYEQYF.

This clonotype appeared a few times. One junction end disagrees with the germline gene, perhaps due to a read error. The chain links TRBV5-1 to TRBJ2-5; 11 bases align to TRBD1. This CDR3 region has 16 residues. The germline V gene encodes CDR1 SGHRS and CDR2 YFSETQ. In nucleotides, the CDR3 is TGCGCCAGCAGCTTGGGGACAGGGGGCCTACAAGTGACCCAGTACTTC. Protein: CASSLGTGGLQVTQYF.

The chain has TRBV12-3 or TRBV12-4 and TRBJ2-1; 9 bases fit TRBD2. The trim removed 3 bases at V and 5 bases at J, leaving 2 bases unmatched. The CDR3 covers 14 residues. The CDR3 DNA is TGTGCCAGCAGTTTTCAGCGGGGGGACAATGAGCAGTTCTTC. As protein: CASSFQRGDNEQFF.

This clonotype was seen repeatedly, ten times or more. The rearrangement links TRBV20-1 to TRBJ2-5, with 13 bases fitting TRBD2. The germline CDR1 and CDR2 sequences are DFQATT and SNEGSKA (reference sequence). V shed 5 bases and J 1 base; nucleotides not matched to a gene: 7. The CDR3 runs 16 residues. The CDR3 loop is CSAPGLAGDAQETQYF. The CDR3 DNA follows: TGCAGTGCTCCCGGACTAGCGGGGGACGCCCAAGAGACCCAGTACTTC.

The genes are TRBV20-1 and TRBJ2-1; TRBD2 aligns across 11 bases. The germline CDR1 and CDR2 sequences are DFQATT and SNEGSKA (reference sequence). CDR3 length equals 16 residues. The V gene end was trimmed by 6 bases and the J gene end by 4 bases; junction bases not matched to a gene: 11. The CDR3 coding sequence is TGCAGTGCCATCACGACTAGCGGGGCCCCATACAATGAGCAGTTCTTC. This translates into CSAITTSGAPYNEQFF.

This clonotype has a handful of counts. J is TRBJ2-5 and V is TRBV4-1, with unresolved D. The V and J ends lost 0 bases and 11 bases respectively, with 16 bases between them. There are 14 residues in the CDR3. Germline loops: CDR1 MGHRA, CDR2 YSYEKL. As DNA, the CDR3 is TGCGCCAGCAGCCAAGACGGTCTCCCCGAAAGGCAGTACTTC. This sequence encodes CASSQDGLPERQYF.

This clonotype was recorded once. V and J are TRBV13 and TRBJ2-7, with TRBD2 identical over 11 bases. The last part of the DNA fits TRBJ2-5 better; the J call may be wrong. The CDR3 length is 18 residues. Germline V gene lookup returns CDR1 PRHDT and CDR2 FYEKMQ (reference sequence). This CDR3 reads CASITGWGLAAGAETQYF. CDR3 sequence (DNA): TGTGCCAGCATAACTGGATGGGGACTAGCGGCGGGGGCGGAGACCCAGTACTTC.

The V and J genes are TRBV7-2 and TRBJ2-3; 7 bases align to TRBD2. The V gene end was trimmed by 5 bases and the J gene end by 1 base; junction bases not matched to a gene: 15. CDR1 is SGHTA, CDR2 FQGNSA, per germline. The CDR3 runs 18 residues. In nucleotides, the CDR3 is TGTGCCAGCAGCCCGCTTGGGGTGGCGGGGGTGCGCACAGATACGCAGTATTTT. Residues: CASSPLGVAGVRTDTQYF.

This clonotype was seen more than once but under ten times. The chain uses TRBV7-9 and TRBJ1-6; D is unresolved. CDR1 and CDR2 (germline): SEHNR, FQNEAQ (reference sequence). CDR3 length equals 12 residues. V shed 1 base and J shed 10 bases, with 5 bases lying between them. The CDR3 DNA sequence: TGTGCCAGCAGCTTAGATGCGTCACCCCTCCACTTT. Protein sequence: CASSLDASPLHF.

This chain joins TRBV12-3 or TRBV12-4 and TRBJ2-5; TRBD2 agrees at 8 bases. J gave up 1 base and V 6 bases, and 16 bases lay outside the gene matches. This CDR3 is built from 18 residues. The CDR3 DNA reads TGTGCCAGCAGCTACAGACAGGTATTAGCGGGGATCCAAGAGACCCAGTACTTC. This translates into CASSYRQVLAGIQETQYF.

The rearrangement uses TRBV20-1 and TRBJ2-5; 7 bases match TRBD1. V was pared by 6 bases and J by 5 bases, with 12 bases of the junction left unmatched. This CDR3 is built from 14 residues. Looked up from germline, CDR1 is DFQATT and CDR2 is SNEGSKA (reference sequence). In DNA, the CDR3 is TGCAGTGCCCCCGAACAGGGGCCGAGGGAGACCCAGTACTTC. Protein sequence: CSAPEQGPRETQYF.

The rearrangement uses TRBV3-1 and TRBJ1-2, with 7 bases fitting TRBD1. Germline trimming cut 4 bases from V and 5 bases from J; bases unmatched to any gene: 10. Germline-derived CDR1 and CDR2 are LGHDT and YNNKEL (reference sequence). The CDR3 length is 15 residues. CDR3 DNA: TGTGCCAGCAGCCCCCGGGACAGCGAAAATTATGGCTACACCTTC. It is translated as CASSPRDSENYGYTF.

The J gene is TRBJ2-1, the V gene TRBV14, with no clear D. This CDR3 is built from 14 residues. Germline values: CDR1 SGHDN, CDR2 FVKESK. V shed 4 bases and J shed 8 bases, with 15 bases lying between them. This chain's CDR3 is CASSPPGVSHEQFF. CDR3 DNA sequence: TGTGCCAGCAGCCCTCCTGGGGTTTCCCATGAGCAGTTCTTC.

The chain carries TRBV4-2 and TRBJ2-4, with 14 bases fitting TRBD2. The CDR3 spans 20 residues. Trimming cost V 4 bases and J 6 bases; bases outside gene matches: 17. From germline, CDR1 is LGHNA and CDR2 YNFKEQ. The CDR3 DNA is TGTGCCAGCAGCCGGATCCTTCAAGGGACTAGCGGGGGTCGGAGAAACATTCAGTACTTC. Its protein product is CASSRILQGTSGGRRNIQYF.

This clonotype has more than one count but fewer than ten. The V gene is TRBV2, the J gene TRBJ2-7; 7 bases are shared with TRBD2. The assigned J gene may be wrong: the sequence end matches TRBJ2-5 better. CDR1 SNHLY and CDR2 FYNNEI come from the germline V gene. The CDR3 is 15 amino acids. The CDR3 reads CASSEGGLIQETQYF. The CDR3 DNA follows: TGTGCCAGCAGTGAAGGGGGACTAATTCAAGAGACCCAGTACTTC.